This TCR beta chain was profiled in a study of T cells in Graves' hyperthyroidism and ophthalmopathy. This sample holds PBMCs from less than 11 ml fresh peripheral blood. The V end was cut by 4 bases, the J end by 9 bases, with 9 bases between. The CDR3 extends over 11 amino acids. This clonotype occurred many times. It was RNA transcripts that yielded the amplified TCR beta CDR3 regions. Researchers ran a first-round RT-PCR on the TCR CDR3 using the HTBI primer set. Using its own MiXCR run on the multiplex PCR reads, TCRdb lists one record per CDR3 protein. The table lists about 840,000 distinct CDR3 sequences, about 38% of them singletons.

This chain connects TRBV12-3 or TRBV12-4 to TRBJ2-5; D gene ambiguous. The source material was blood. The receptor was isolated from a man between 18 and 35 years old with Graves' hyperthyroidism. The CDR3 coding sequence is TGTGCCAGCAGTTCGGCAAGGGCCCAGTACTTC. It codes for CASSSARAQYF.